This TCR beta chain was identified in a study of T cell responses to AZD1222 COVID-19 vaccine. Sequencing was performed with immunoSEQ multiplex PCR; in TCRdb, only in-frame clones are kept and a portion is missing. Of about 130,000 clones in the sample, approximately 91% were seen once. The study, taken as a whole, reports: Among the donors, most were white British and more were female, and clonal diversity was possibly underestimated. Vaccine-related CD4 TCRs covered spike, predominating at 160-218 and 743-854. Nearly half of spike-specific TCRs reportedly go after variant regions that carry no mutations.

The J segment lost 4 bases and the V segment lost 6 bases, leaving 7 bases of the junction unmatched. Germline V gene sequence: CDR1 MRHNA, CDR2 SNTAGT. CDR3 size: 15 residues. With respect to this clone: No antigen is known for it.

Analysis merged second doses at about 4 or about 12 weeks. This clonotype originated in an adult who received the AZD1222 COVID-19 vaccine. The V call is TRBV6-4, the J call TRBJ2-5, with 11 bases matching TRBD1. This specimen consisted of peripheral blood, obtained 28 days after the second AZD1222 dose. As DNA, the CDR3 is TGTGCCAGCAGCGGGACAGGGGGGTTCGGAGAGACCCAGTACTTC. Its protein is CASSGTGGFGETQYF.